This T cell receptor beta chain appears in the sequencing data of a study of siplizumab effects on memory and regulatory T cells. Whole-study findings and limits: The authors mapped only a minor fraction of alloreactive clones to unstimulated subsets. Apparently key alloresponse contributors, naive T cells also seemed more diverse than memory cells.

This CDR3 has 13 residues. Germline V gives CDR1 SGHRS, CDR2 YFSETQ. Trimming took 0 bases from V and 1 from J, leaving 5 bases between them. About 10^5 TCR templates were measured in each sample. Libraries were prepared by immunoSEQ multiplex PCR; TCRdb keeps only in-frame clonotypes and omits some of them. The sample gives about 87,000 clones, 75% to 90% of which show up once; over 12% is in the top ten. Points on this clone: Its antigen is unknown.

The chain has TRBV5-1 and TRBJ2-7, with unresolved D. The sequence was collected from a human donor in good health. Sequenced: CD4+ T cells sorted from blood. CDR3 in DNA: TGCGCCAGCAGCTTGGGCCATTCCTACGAGCAGTACTTC. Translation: CASSLGHSYEQYF.